This TCR beta chain originates from a study of blood T cell repertoires in COVID-19. By share, this clone counts as medium-sized. Method: immunoSEQ multiplex PCR; TCRdb's copy keeps in-frame clones and lacks some. Of approximately 84,000 clones listed, about 90% are singletons. The germline V and J ends were trimmed by 4 bases and 1 base, with 10 bases remaining between them. Germline CDR1 and CDR2: SGHDN and FVKESK. The CDR3 is made up of 14 amino acids. This chain joins TRBV14 and TRBJ1-1, with D perhaps matching TRBD1 (5 bases). The sequencing input was peripheral blood. The TCR sequence derives from a human donor with active COVID-19. The donor label of this sample is uncertain. The DNA for the CDR3 is TGTGCCAGCAGCCCGGGGGTTCGGAACACTGAAGCTTTCTTT. It is translated as CASSPGVRNTEAFF.